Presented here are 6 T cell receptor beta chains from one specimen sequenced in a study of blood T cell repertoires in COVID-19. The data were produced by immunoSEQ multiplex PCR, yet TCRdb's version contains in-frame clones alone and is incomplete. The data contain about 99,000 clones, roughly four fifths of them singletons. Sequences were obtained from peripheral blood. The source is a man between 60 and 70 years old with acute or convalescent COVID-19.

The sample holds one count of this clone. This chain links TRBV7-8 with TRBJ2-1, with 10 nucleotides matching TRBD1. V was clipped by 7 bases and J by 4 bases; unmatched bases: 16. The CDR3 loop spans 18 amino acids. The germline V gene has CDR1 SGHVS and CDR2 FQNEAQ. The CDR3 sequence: CASNKGQGSLGGYNEQFF. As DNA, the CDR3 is TGTGCCAGCAACAAGGGACAGGGGTCCCTCGGTGGGTACAATGAGCAGTTCTTC.

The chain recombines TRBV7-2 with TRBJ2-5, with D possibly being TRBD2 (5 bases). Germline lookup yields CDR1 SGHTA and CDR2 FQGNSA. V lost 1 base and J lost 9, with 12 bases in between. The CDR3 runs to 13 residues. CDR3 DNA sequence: TGTGCCAGCAGCTTAGTCAGCGGCGAGGCCCAGTACTTC. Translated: CASSLVSGEAQYF. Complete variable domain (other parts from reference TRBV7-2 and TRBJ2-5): GAGVSQSPSNKVTEKGKDVELRCDPISGHTALYWYRQSLGQGLEFLIYFQGNSAPDKSGLPSDRFSAERTGGSVSTLTIQRTQQEDSAVYLCASSLVSGEAQYFGPGTRLLVL.

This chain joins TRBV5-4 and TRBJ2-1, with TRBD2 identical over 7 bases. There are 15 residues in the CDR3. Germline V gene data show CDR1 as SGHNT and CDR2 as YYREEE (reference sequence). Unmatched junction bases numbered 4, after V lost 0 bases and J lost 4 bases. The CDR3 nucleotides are TGTGCCAGCAGCTTGGGTGGGAGGGGATACAATGAGCAGTTCTTC. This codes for CASSLGGRGYNEQFF.

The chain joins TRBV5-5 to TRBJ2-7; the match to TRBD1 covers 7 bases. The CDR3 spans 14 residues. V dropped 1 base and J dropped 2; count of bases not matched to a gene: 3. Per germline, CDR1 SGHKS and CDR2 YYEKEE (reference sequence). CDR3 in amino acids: CASSLPGQTYEQYF. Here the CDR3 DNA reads TGTGCCAGCAGCTTGCCGGGACAGACCTACGAGCAGTACTTC.

CDR3 protein: CAWSVERQGPKSLYGYTF. In DNA form, the CDR3 reads TGTGCCTGGAGTGTTGAGCGTCAGGGGCCAAAATCTCTCTATGGCTACACCTTC. The gene calls are TRBV30 and TRBJ1-2; tentative D call: TRBD1 (6 bases). Germline V gene lookup returns CDR1 GTSNPN and CDR2 SVGIG (reference sequence). The CDR3 consists of 18 residues. The V and J ends lost 0 bases and 4 bases respectively, with 24 bases between them.

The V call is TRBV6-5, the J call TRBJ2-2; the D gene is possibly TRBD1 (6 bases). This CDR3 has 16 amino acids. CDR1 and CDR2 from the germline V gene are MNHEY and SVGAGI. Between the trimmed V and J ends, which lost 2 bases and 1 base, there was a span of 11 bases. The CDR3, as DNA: TGTGCCAGCAGTTACGTGGACAGTCGGAACACCGGGGAGCTGTTTTTT. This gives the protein CASSYVDSRNTGELFF.